These 27 T cell receptor beta chains were all obtained from the same sample, sequenced in a study of PD-1 blockade in classical Hodgkin lymphoma. Measured with immunoSEQ multiplex PCR; TCRdb has only the in-frame clones, and not every one. In the table there are about 17,000 clones, 75% to 95% of which are singletons. Time point: newly diagnosed, previously untreated cHL patient sample. The material sequenced was peripheral blood mononuclear cells (PBMCs). These receptors were taken from a human donor with classical Hodgkin lymphoma.

V is TRBV6-5 and J is TRBJ1-2; TRBD1 agrees at 9 bases. Trimming cost V 5 bases and J 4 bases; bases outside gene matches: 8. The CDR3 runs to 15 residues. The germline gives CDR1 MNHEY, CDR2 SVGAGI. In nucleotides, the CDR3 is TGTGCCAGCAGTCCTCAGGGACAGGGAAGCTATGGCTACACCTTC. Translating it yields CASSPQGQGSYGYTF.

CDR3 nucleotide sequence: TGCGCCAGCACACTAGCGGCGAACACCGGGGAGCTGTTTTTT. Amino acids: CASTLAANTGELFF. The gene calls are TRBV5-1 and TRBJ2-2; TRBD2 matches 8 bases. The CDR3 loop spans 14 amino acids. Germline assignment: CDR1 SGHRS and CDR2 YFSETQ. With V trimmed by 6 bases and J by 0 bases, 1 base remained unmatched.

This clone was detected only a few times. V usage is TRBV20-1 and J usage is TRBJ1-1; 8 nucleotides match TRBD1. The V gene's germline CDR1 is DFQATT and CDR2 SNEGSKA (reference sequence). V was clipped by 5 bases and J by 10 bases; unmatched bases: 6. This CDR3 contains 11 residues. The CDR3 here is CSADRGWGAFF. The CDR3 region has the DNA TGCAGTGCTGACAGGGGATGGGGAGCTTTCTTT.

The chain has TRBV6-1 and TRBJ2-7, with D possibly matching TRBD1 (5 bases). The CDR3 is 15 amino acids. CDR1 and CDR2 (germline): MNHNS, SASEGT. The germline V and J ends were trimmed by 2 bases and 0 bases, with 11 bases remaining between them. The CDR3 reads CASSEPGLSSYEQYF. The CDR3 nucleotides are TGTGCCAGCAGTGAACCAGGGTTATCCTCCTACGAGCAGTACTTC.

The V and J genes are TRBV4-2 and TRBJ1-4, with D unresolved. There are 15 residues in the CDR3. In germline, CDR1 is LGHNA, CDR2 YNFKEQ. V dropped 0 bases and J dropped 7 bases, with 12 bases sitting between them. As DNA, the CDR3 is TGTGCCAGCAGCCAAGATAGGATGGGAACTGAAAAACTGTTTTTT. Its protein product is CASSQDRMGTEKLFF.

The chain recombines TRBV5-6 with TRBJ2-2; D not resolved. CDR1 is SGHDT and CDR2 is YYEEEE in the germline V gene. The CDR3 totals 13 residues. The V gene lost 4 bases and the J gene lost 6 bases, with 10 bases spanning the gap. The CDR3 loop reads CASSSDRPGELFF. CDR3 nucleotide sequence: TGTGCCAGCAGCAGCGATCGCCCCGGGGAGCTGTTTTTT.

The chain has TRBV4-1 and TRBJ2-3; 11 bases line up with TRBD2. V was clipped by 4 bases and J by 1 base; unmatched bases: 4. The CDR3 has 16 residues. CDR1 is MGHRA and CDR2 is YSYEKL in the germline V gene. CDR3 sequence: CASSRGLAGRTDTQYF. The CDR3 DNA sequence: TGCGCCAGCAGCCGCGGACTAGCGGGTCGCACAGATACGCAGTATTTT.

This clone was seen just once. The gene calls are TRBV6-1 and TRBJ2-7; 7 nucleotides agree with TRBD2. Per germline, CDR1 MNHNS and CDR2 SASEGT. The ends lost 5 bases at V and 6 bases at J; junction bases unmatched: 10. The CDR3 has 14 residues. The CDR3 nucleotides read TGTGCCAGCAGTCCCGGGACTACCGTCTCCGAGCAGTACTTC. This sequence encodes CASSPGTTVSEQYF.

The CDR3 protein is CASSQVPLRSPGLAGFADTQYF. In DNA form, the CDR3 reads TGCGCCAGCAGCCAAGTTCCCCTTCGAAGCCCGGGACTAGCGGGATTTGCAGATACGCAGTATTTT. The chain has TRBV4-1 and TRBJ2-3; 13 bases agree with TRBD2. This CDR3 spans 22 amino acids. Germline values: CDR1 MGHRA, CDR2 YSYEKL. V shed 1 base and J 4 bases; nucleotides not matched to a gene: 20.

The DNA of the CDR3 is TGCGCCAGCAGCCAAGATATCGGGGTCCGGACCCAGTACTTC. Translated, it gives CASSQDIGVRTQYF. The chain is built from TRBV4-1 and TRBJ2-5, with a possible D match to TRBD2 (5 bases). The CDR3 runs 14 residues. The germline V gene has CDR1 MGHRA and CDR2 YSYEKL. The ends were cut back, 0 bases at V and 7 bases at J, with 12 bases in the middle.

V usage is TRBV25-1 and J usage is TRBJ2-2, with 9 bases matching TRBD1. The CDR3 is 14 amino acids. Germline V CDR1 and CDR2: MGHDK, SYGVNS. Losses at the gene ends were 8 bases for V and 6 bases for J; bases not matched to a gene: 7. This CDR3 reads CASEQGAIPGELFF. As DNA, the CDR3 is TGTGCCAGCGAACAGGGGGCAATTCCCGGGGAGCTGTTTTTT.

The chain carries TRBV30 and TRBJ1-5; D ambiguous. This CDR3 has 14 amino acids. The germline gives CDR1 GTSNPN, CDR2 SVGIG (reference sequence). Trimming left V 0 bases short and J 7 bases short, with 13 bases between. The CDR3 here is CAWSVGGKEQPQHF. The CDR3 DNA sequence: TGTGCCTGGAGTGTAGGAGGGAAGGAACAGCCCCAGCATTTT.

This rearrangement joins TRBV25-1 to TRBJ2-1; 12 bases align to TRBD1. Germline assignment: CDR1 MGHDK and CDR2 SYGVNS. The CDR3 is 18 amino acids. The V gene end was trimmed by 8 bases and the J gene end by 0 bases; junction bases not matched to a gene: 11. CDR3 DNA: TGTGCCAGCGAGGGACAGGGGGCGCAGGGGTCCTCCTACAATGAGCAGTTCTTC. Its protein is CASEGQGAQGSSYNEQFF.

The rearrangement joins TRBV27 to TRBJ1-2; D may be TRBD1 (5 bases). Trimming removed 4 bases at V and 2 bases at J, with 11 bases between. This CDR3 is 14 amino acids long. In germline, CDR1 is MNHEY, CDR2 SMNVEV (reference sequence). Here the CDR3 reads CASSSLGQNYGYTF. The CDR3 coding sequence is TGTGCCAGCAGTTCCCTGGGGCAAAACTATGGCTACACCTTC.

This rearrangement joins TRBV13 to TRBJ1-1, with unresolved D. CDR3 size: 17 residues. The V end was cut by 3 bases, the J end by 0 bases, with 17 bases between. Germline assignment: CDR1 PRHDT and CDR2 FYEKMQ (reference sequence). The CDR3 reads CASSFRSEPQLNTEAFF. CDR3 sequence (DNA): TGTGCCAGCAGCTTCAGATCGGAGCCTCAACTGAACACTGAAGCTTTCTTT. The full variable domain, completed using reference TRBV13 and TRBJ1-1, is AAGVIQSPRHLIKEKRETATLKCYPIPRHDTVYWYQQGPGQDPQFLISFYEKMQSDKGSIPDRFSAQQFSDYHSELNMSSLELGDSALYFCASSFRSEPQLNTEAFFGQGTRLTVV.

CDR3 bases: TGTGCCAGCAGTTTACCCGGGAGGGCCTACAATGAGCAGTTCTTC. It is translated as CASSLPGRAYNEQFF. This chain uses TRBV28 with TRBJ2-1, with TRBD2 matching 8 bases. CDR3 length: 15 residues. Looked up from germline, CDR1 is MDHEN and CDR2 is SYDVKM. V gave up 2 bases and J gave up 2 bases; unmatched junction bases: 2.

The V gene is TRBV5-1, the J gene TRBJ2-5, with 8 positions matching TRBD1. This CDR3 is built from 14 residues. Germline V gene data show CDR1 as SGHRS and CDR2 as YFSETQ. The V gene end was trimmed by 3 bases and the J gene end by 4 bases; junction bases not matched to a gene: 5. The DNA of the CDR3 is TGCGCCAGCAGCTACGGGACAGGCGGAGAGACCCAGTACTTC. Its protein is CASSYGTGGETQYF.

As DNA, the CDR3 is TGTGCCAGCAGCCGGATGAGGGAGCAGTACTTC. This translates into CASSRMREQYF. This chain connects TRBV7-8 to TRBJ2-5; perhaps TRBD2 as D (5 bases). The CDR3 has 11 amino acids. Germline CDR1 reads SGHVS; CDR2 reads FQNEAQ. V gave up 5 bases and J gave up 11 bases, with 12 bases separating them.

This clone was recorded only once. The rearrangement joins TRBV28 to TRBJ2-1, with TRBD1 identical over 10 bases. V shed 5 bases and J 5 bases; nucleotides not matched to a gene: 9. The CDR3 is 16 amino acids. Germline V gives CDR1 MDHEN, CDR2 SYDVKM. The CDR3 reads CASSPRGQGRNNEQFF. Written as DNA, the CDR3 is TGTGCCAGCAGTCCCCGGGGACAGGGGCGCAACAATGAGCAGTTCTTC.

V usage is TRBV19 and J usage is TRBJ2-1; 9 bases agree with TRBD2. V gave up 7 bases and J gave up 2 bases; unmatched junction bases: 18. CDR1 LNHDA and CDR2 SQIVND come from the germline V gene (reference sequence). The CDR3 totals 19 residues. The CDR3 bases are TGTGCCAGTAAGAGTGCAGGCGGGAGGGCCTTTGGAACCTACAATGAGCAGTTCTTC. Translation: CASKSAGGRAFGTYNEQFF.

The gene calls are TRBV6-4 and TRBJ2-1; TRBD2 aligns across 12 bases. V shed 0 bases and J 1 base; nucleotides not matched to a gene: 16. The CDR3 contains 22 residues. CDR1 and CDR2 from the germline V gene are MRHNA and SNTAGT. This CDR3 reads CASSDSNEWLAGGPRSYNEQFF. CDR3 DNA sequence: TGTGCCAGCAGTGACTCGAACGAGTGGCTAGCGGGAGGGCCAAGGTCCTACAATGAGCAGTTCTTC.

The J gene is TRBJ2-1, the V gene TRBV15; 9 bases map to TRBD2. CDR1 is LNHNV and CDR2 is YYDKDF in the germline V gene (reference sequence). J gave up 4 bases and V 0 bases, and 7 bases lay outside the gene matches. This CDR3 contains 17 residues. For the CDR3, the DNA is TGTGCCACCAGCAGAGATGTCCGACTAGCGGTTTACAATGAGCAGTTCTTC. Translation gives CATSRDVRLAVYNEQFF. The full variable domain, with the rest looked up from reference TRBV15 and TRBJ2-1, is DAMVIQNPRYQVTQFGKPVTLSCSQTLNHNVMYWYQQKSSQAPKLLFHYYDKDFNNEADTPDNFQSRRPNTSFCFLDIRSPGLGDTAMYLCATSRDVRLAVYNEQFFGPGTRLTVL.

The J gene is TRBJ1-2, the V gene TRBV25-1; D uncertain. The CDR3 has 13 residues. The germline V and J ends were trimmed by 2 bases and 5 bases, with 9 bases remaining between them. Germline V gene sequence: CDR1 MGHDK, CDR2 SYGVNS. The CDR3 DNA reads TGTGCCAGCAGTGAAGCATTGACTTATGGCTACACCTTC. Encoded protein: CASSEALTYGYTF.

V is TRBV10-3 and J is TRBJ1-1, with 8 positions matching TRBD1. Germline V CDR1 and CDR2: ENHRY, SYGVKD. J gave up 1 base and V 0 bases, and 1 base lay outside the gene matches. The CDR3 sequence is 15 residues long. This CDR3 is CAISESGTGNTEAFF. The CDR3 bases are TGTGCCATCAGTGAGTCGGGGACAGGGAACACTGAAGCTTTCTTT.

This clone was counted only a few times. This chain joins TRBV5-8 and TRBJ2-7, with D unresolved. From germline, CDR1 is SGHTS and CDR2 YDEGEE. V lost 6 bases and J lost 0, with 1 base in between. The length of the CDR3 is 10 residues. This CDR3 reads CASTSYEQYF. CDR3 coding DNA: TGTGCCAGCACCTCCTACGAGCAGTACTTC.

This clone was seen once. The chain uses TRBV16 and TRBJ1-1, with a possible D match to TRBD1 (6 bases). This CDR3 has 16 amino acids. V dropped 4 bases and J dropped 0 bases, with 15 bases sitting between them. Per germline, CDR1 KGHSY and CDR2 FQNENV. CDR3 DNA sequence: TGTGCCAGCAGCCCGCACAGGGATCGTATGAACACTGAAGCTTTCTTT. Protein: CASSPHRDRMNTEAFF.

The CDR3 sequence is CASSVEGTEAFF. CDR3 coding DNA: TGTGCCAGCAGTGTAGAGGGCACTGAAGCTTTCTTT. The rearrangement links TRBV6-1 to TRBJ1-1; D gene ambiguous. This CDR3 is built from 12 residues. Trimming removed 4 bases from V and 4 bases from J, with 7 bases in between. Germline assignment: CDR1 MNHNS and CDR2 SASEGT.